These T cell receptor beta chains were read from a single sample in a study of identical twins. TCRdb re-called the 5' RACE reads with MiXCR, one entry per CDR3 protein. Here the sample spans 690,000 or so distinct CDR3 sequences, 8% to 9% being singletons. These same data were also listed under a study on yellow fever vaccine responses in identical twins.

Material: PBMCs. These receptors all come from a woman aged 18-29 years in good health. Both conserved end residues are part of each CDR3. The order of the fields is J gene, V gene, CDR3 protein.

TRBJ2-3 TRBV6-1 CASRSPTLAGKGDTQYF
TRBJ2-1 TRBV28 CASSATLDRGYEQFF
TRBJ1-4 TRBV11-2 CASSFGRTGGEKLFF
TRBJ2-7 TRBV5-1 CASSLATGMPYEQYF
TRBJ2-5 TRBV29-1 CSVEDLPSGGPQETQYF
TRBJ1-1 TRBV5-1 CASSLVRGFRDSNTEAFF
TRBJ2-7 TRBV4-3 CASSRSTRAYEQYF
TRBJ2-3 TRBV5-1 CASSPSSNRVLGTDTQYF
TRBJ2-1 TRBV25-1 CASSESGSGTGCYNEQFF
TRBJ2-7 TRBV6-2/TRBV6-3 CASSSQGTAYEQYF
TRBJ1-1 TRBV10-3 CAISGQGGTNTEAFF
TRBJ1-1 TRBV5-1 CASSLQVVNTEAFF
TRBJ2-5 TRBV12-3/TRBV12-4 CASEKRGTQYF
TRBJ2-1 TRBV6-1 CASSDLDGESSYNEQFF
TRBJ2-5 TRBV24-1 CATSDRTAQETQYF
TRBJ2-7 TRBV28 CATMGDRAYSYEQYF